This T cell receptor (beta chain) was sequenced for a study of OX40 agonist ivuxolimab in advanced cancers. About the study: Prior anti-PD-1, anti-PD-L1 or anti-CTLA-4 therapy did not bar entry, and 40% had some. Three patients got partial responses; one had hepatocellular carcinoma and two had cutaneous melanoma. Study-level results: CD4+ and CD8+ T cells in blood underwent clonal expansion by week 6 at 0.1 to 3.0 mg/kg.

Any history of autoimmune disease or systemic immunosuppression disqualified patients. Germline CDR1 and CDR2: SGHTA and FQGNSA. Trimming pared 4 bases from V and 1 base from J, leaving 5 bases between. The CDR3 sequence is 13 residues long. A word on this clone: Antigen unknown.

Repertoires were generated with immunoSEQ multiplex PCR, while TCRdb's copy carries only in-frame clones and drops some. The sample has about 57,000 clones, approximately 83% seen once. The starting material was CD4+ or CD8+ T cells sorted from blood, obtained in a trial of the OX40 agonist ivuxolimab. The rearrangement joins TRBV7-2 to TRBJ2-4, with no clear D. This clonotype was obtained from an adult with an advanced solid tumor such as melanoma, head and neck, liver or kidney cancer. The DNA of the CDR3 is TGTGCCAGCAGCTCCGAGGCCAAAAACATTCAGTACTTC. It is translated as CASSSEAKNIQYF.